This TCR beta chain was identified in a study of post-analysis software for immune sequencing data. Overall study results and limits: The normalized Chao1 diversity of multiple sclerosis patients was significantly lower than that of controls. Patients used about five TRBV segments, including TRBV5-6, TRBV5-1 and TRBV20-1, more often than controls.

Note on this clonotype: What it binds is unknown.

Germline loops: CDR1 SEHNR, CDR2 FQNEAQ (reference sequence). The CDR3 contains 14 residues. Trimming removed 5 bases from V and 8 bases from J; junction bases left unmatched: 10. Presence of unique molecular identifiers characterized the TCR beta cDNA libraries. Researchers reported roughly 0.5 million cDNA molecules coming from roughly 0.93 to 9.6 million T cells. TCRdb re-called the PCR reads through MiXCR, storing one row per CDR3 protein. The data hold 450,000 to 700,000 distinct CDR3 sequences, with roughly 46% observed a single time. The clonotype originates from a girl between 5 and 17 years old with multiple sclerosis. This rearrangement joins TRBV7-9 to TRBJ1-2, with TRBD1 matching over 8 bases. Sequenced material: blood. The DNA for the CDR3 is TGTGCCAGCAGCGTTTCCCAGGGGGCTAACGGCTACACCTTC. This encodes CASSVSQGANGYTF.